Listed here are 32 T cell receptor beta chains from one sample, sequenced in a study of T-cell reconstitution after alpha-beta-depleted transplantation in children. Library preparation (for TCRbeta) was performed with unique molecular identifiers. TCRdb reprocessed the PCR reads with MiXCR, giving one entry per CDR3 protein. The data contain under 300,000 distinct CDR3 sequences, roughly a tenth of them seen just once; the ten biggest clones take up about 4.8%. This material consisted of PBMCs from the stem cell graft donor, taken from the stem cell graft. These receptors came from a human donor who donated a stem cell graft to a child with SCID.

The sample holds many counts of this clonotype. The rearrangement joins TRBV7-8 to TRBJ1-5; D might be TRBD1 (5 bases). CDR3 size: 17 residues. V lost 3 bases, J lost 3 bases, and 18 bases lay in between. Germline V gives CDR1 SGHVS, CDR2 FQNEAQ. This chain's CDR3 is CASSFAIGPGDNQPQHF. The CDR3 DNA follows: TGTGCCAGCAGCTTCGCGATTGGTCCGGGGGACAATCAGCCCCAGCATTTT. Variable domain in full (rest from reference TRBV7-8 and TRBJ1-5): GAGVSQSPRYKVAKRGQDVALRCDPISGHVSLFWYQQALGQGPEFLTYFQNEAQLDKSGLPSDRFFAERPEGSVSTLKIQRTQQEDSAVYLCASSFAIGPGDNQPQHFGDGTRLSIL.

Comment on this clonotype: A read error may be the cause here, since a much bigger clone is one base away. This chain links TRBV27 with TRBJ1-4; D not resolved. The CDR3 consists of 14 residues. CDR1 is MNHEY, CDR2 SMNVEV, per germline (reference sequence). V was clipped by 2 bases and J by 6 bases, with 10 bases between them. CDR3 bases: TGTGCCAGCAGTTTAAAGGGCCGGGATGAAAAACTGTTTTTT. Protein product: CASSLKGRDEKLFF.

At least ten counts were recorded for this clonotype. The V gene is TRBV4-2, the J gene TRBJ1-4; maybe TRBD1 (5 bases). This CDR3 comprises 16 residues. The germline gives CDR1 LGHNA, CDR2 YNFKEQ. Trimming took off 0 bases at V and 8 bases at J, with 16 bases between the two ends. The CDR3 is CASSQEVGARGEKLFF. The CDR3 nucleotides read TGTGCCAGCAGCCAAGAGGTCGGGGCACGGGGGGAAAAACTGTTTTTT.

This clonotype has ten or more counts. This chain joins TRBV20-1 and TRBJ2-3; D is ambiguous. Trimming left V 8 bases short and J 3 bases short, with 15 bases between. CDR1 and CDR2 (germline): DFQATT, SNEGSKA (reference sequence). CDR3 length equals 13 residues. CDR3 in amino acids: CSLYLSGTDTQYF. The CDR3 bases are TGCAGTCTTTACCTTAGTGGTACAGATACGCAGTATTTT.

A note on this clonotype: A much larger clone differs by one base, so this may be a read error. This chain joins TRBV3-1 and TRBJ2-5; 7 bases align to TRBD2. Germline assignment: CDR1 LGHDT and CDR2 YNNKEL (reference sequence). CDR3 length: 19 residues. The DNA for the CDR3 is TGTGCCACCAGCCAAGAAGAGGTGGTAGGACTAGAGGCTTGGGAGACCCAGTACTTC. Translating gives CATSQEEVVGLEAWETQYF.

This clonotype was counted many times. The chain carries TRBV7-9 and TRBJ1-4; 7 positions agree with TRBD1. The germline CDR1 and CDR2 sequences are SEHNR and FQNEAQ (reference sequence). This CDR3 region has 13 residues. V lost 8 bases to trimming and J lost 8 bases; unmatched junction nucleotides: 8. DNA for the CDR3: TGTGCCAGCTCAAGACAGGGAGTCGAAAAACTGTTTTTT. It yields the protein CASSRQGVEKLFF.

In its sample, this clonotype was seen many times. This chain links TRBV20-1 with TRBJ2-3; no reliable D call. CDR1 and CDR2 from the germline V gene are DFQATT and SNEGSKA (reference sequence). This CDR3 has 13 residues. V was cut by 6 bases and J by 2 bases, with 12 bases left in between. The CDR3 sequence is CSADGTDTDTQYF. CDR3 sequence (DNA): TGCAGTGCGGACGGCACCGACACAGATACGCAGTATTTT.

A word on this clonotype: A read error may explain this, as a much larger clone is one base away. J is TRBJ2-1 and V is TRBV7-9; a possible D gene is TRBD1 (6 bases). The CDR3 loop spans 12 amino acids. Germline V gene data show CDR1 as SEHNR and CDR2 as FQNEAQ (reference sequence). CDR3: CSSSQGYNEQFF. In DNA form, the CDR3 reads TGTTCCAGCAGCCAGGGGTACAATGAGCAGTTCTTC.

Regarding this clonotype: A much larger clone sits a single nucleotide away, making a read error possible. This chain links TRBV7-8 with TRBJ2-1; 11 nucleotides agree with TRBD2. Germline V lookup: CDR1 SGHVS, CDR2 FQNEAQ. The ends lost 5 bases at V and 5 bases at J; junction bases unmatched: 8. This CDR3 has 16 amino acids. CDR3 nucleotide sequence: TGTGCCAGCAGCGAGACTAGCGGGGCGGCCCACAATGAGCAGTTCTTC. Translated: CASSETSGAAHNEQFF.

This clonotype was seen many times. CDR3 bases: TGTGCCAGCAAGACACCTCTGAACACTGAAGCTTTCTTT. It specifies CASKTPLNTEAFF. This chain uses TRBV6-6 with TRBJ1-1; the D is unclear. The CDR3 is made up of 13 amino acids. CDR1 MNHNY and CDR2 SVGAGI come from the germline V gene (reference sequence). Trimming took off 7 bases at V and 0 bases at J, with 9 bases between the two ends.

The V and J genes are TRBV2 and TRBJ2-3; TRBD2 matches 11 bases. The trim removed 3 bases at V and 13 bases at J, leaving 0 bases unmatched. The CDR3 spans 11 residues. Germline CDR1 and CDR2: SNHLY and FYNNEI. The CDR3 coding sequence is TGTGCCAGCAGTGAGGGACTAGCGGAGTATTTT. Translated: CASSEGLAEYF.

This clonotype appeared many times. J is TRBJ2-2 and V is TRBV5-1; D might be TRBD1 (6 bases). Trimming removed 0 bases at V and 4 bases at J, with 10 bases between. In germline, CDR1 is SGHRS, CDR2 YFSETQ. There are 15 residues in the CDR3. The chain's CDR3 is CASSLGTAFTGELFF. The DNA for the CDR3 is TGCGCCAGCAGCTTGGGGACAGCTTTCACCGGGGAGCTGTTTTTT.

The table lists this clonotype with many counts. The J gene is TRBJ2-3, the V gene TRBV7-6, with D possibly matching TRBD1 (5 bases). Germline V gene data show CDR1 as SGHVS and CDR2 as FNYEAQ. The CDR3 loop spans 13 amino acids. The germline V and J ends were trimmed by 2 bases and 6 bases, with 9 bases remaining between them. The CDR3 loop is CASSLPHRDTQYF. The CDR3 DNA reads as TGTGCCAGCAGCTTACCTCACAGGGATACGCAGTATTTT.

The chain has TRBV30 and TRBJ2-3; a weak D match, TRBD1 (6 bases). V was trimmed by 3 bases and J by 9 bases, leaving 19 bases between them. Germline loops: CDR1 GTSNPN, CDR2 SVGIG (reference sequence). CDR3 length: 14 amino acids. The CDR3 here is CAWREDSLFGTQYF. The CDR3, as DNA: TGTGCCTGGAGAGAGGACAGCCTCTTCGGCACGCAGTATTTT.

This clonotype was seen at least ten times. The rearrangement joins TRBV5-1 to TRBJ2-6; no clear D gene. The CDR3 is made up of 15 amino acids. V was shortened by 9 bases and J by 4 bases, with 17 bases between the two germline ends. From germline, CDR1 is SGHRS and CDR2 YFSETQ. CDR3: CATSGSPRGANVLTF. The CDR3 coding sequence is TGCGCCACTTCAGGTTCGCCTAGGGGGGCCAACGTCCTGACTTTC. The variable domain in full, completed from reference TRBV5-1 and TRBJ2-6, reads KAGVTQTPRYLIKTRGQQVTLSCSPISGHRSVSWYQQTPGQGLQFLFEYFSETQRNKGNFPGRFSGRQFSNSRSEMNVSTLELGDSALYLCATSGSPRGANVLTFGAGSRLTVL.

This clonotype showed up many times. V and J are TRBV20-1 and TRBJ2-7; perhaps D is TRBD1 or TRBD2 (6 bases each). V lost 3 bases and J lost 4, with 13 bases in between. The germline CDR1 and CDR2 sequences are DFQATT and SNEGSKA (reference sequence). CDR3 length: 13 residues. The CDR3 loop is CSARSGATYEQYF. The CDR3 bases are TGCAGTGCTAGGTCGGGGGCGACGTACGAGCAGTACTTC.

This chain joins TRBV27 and TRBJ1-2, with 8 bases identical to TRBD1. Germline V gene data show CDR1 as MNHEY and CDR2 as SMNVEV (reference sequence). The CDR3 has 14 amino acids. With V trimmed by 5 bases and J by 8 bases, 10 bases remained unmatched. This chain's CDR3 is CASSTHQGAAGYTF. The CDR3 bases are TGTGCCAGCAGTACACATCAGGGGGCGGCGGGCTACACCTTC.

This clonotype was seen ten or more times. CDR3 nucleotide sequence: TGCGCCAGCAGCTTAGGACTAGCGGGGGGGCCCACCTACGAGCAGTACTTC. Translated: CASSLGLAGGPTYEQYF. This sequence joins TRBV5-1 and TRBJ2-7, with TRBD2 matching over 15 bases. In germline, CDR1 is SGHRS, CDR2 YFSETQ. CDR3 length equals 17 residues. With V trimmed by 2 bases and J by 2 bases, 5 bases remained unmatched. Full variable domain (missing parts from reference TRBV5-1 and TRBJ2-7): KAGVTQTPRYLIKTRGQQVTLSCSPISGHRSVSWYQQTPGQGLQFLFEYFSETQRNKGNFPGRFSGRQFSNSRSEMNVSTLELGDSALYLCASSLGLAGGPTYEQYFGPGTRLTVT.

This clonotype was seen at least ten times. The chain recombines TRBV28 with TRBJ2-2; tentative D call: TRBD2 (7 bases). V was trimmed by 3 bases and J by 3 bases, leaving 14 bases between them. The CDR3 spans 16 residues. Germline-derived CDR1 and CDR2 are MDHEN and SYDVKM. CDR3 bases: TGTGCCAGCAGTTTGGTGGCGGGGGCTTACACCGGGGAGCTGTTTTTT. This encodes CASSLVAGAYTGELFF.

The rearrangement uses TRBV2 and TRBJ2-1; the match to TRBD2 covers 9 bases. The CDR3 covers 14 residues. Trimming cost V 1 base and J 6 bases; bases outside gene matches: 1. Germline CDR1 SNHLY, CDR2 FYNNEI. CDR3 bases: TGTGCCAGCAGTGAAGGGGGACTAGCCAATGAGCAGTTCTTC. Translation gives CASSEGGLANEQFF.

This clonotype was counted at least ten times. The chain recombines TRBV12-3 or TRBV12-4 with TRBJ1-2; D might be TRBD1 (6 bases). V lost 6 bases and J 8 bases, leaving 19 bases between the germline ends. The CDR3 consists of 14 residues. DNA of the CDR3: TGTGCCAGCAGAACAAATGGGGGCGGATTAGGCTACACCTTC. Translation gives CASRTNGGGLGYTF.

This clonotype was seen repeatedly, ten times or more. This chain links TRBV18 with TRBJ2-4; 8 nucleotides agree with TRBD1. Germline values: CDR1 KGHSH, CDR2 LQKENI. V lost 6 bases and J lost 4; bases outside the gene matches: 8. The CDR3 covers 15 residues. The CDR3 is CASSPQGAKKNIQYF. The DNA for the CDR3 is TGTGCCAGCTCCCCTCAGGGGGCTAAAAAAAACATTCAGTACTTC.

This clonotype has a count of ten or more. The rearrangement joins TRBV7-2 to TRBJ2-7; D remains unclear. Germline V gene data show CDR1 as SGHTA and CDR2 as FQGNSA. This CDR3 contains 12 residues. The V end was cut by 5 bases, the J end by 4 bases, with 9 bases between. The CDR3 reads CASSDTGYEQYF. The DNA for the CDR3 is TGTGCCAGCAGCGACACTGGGTACGAGCAGTACTTC.

This clonotype has ten or more counts. The chain links TRBV20-1 to TRBJ2-7; D tentatively fits TRBD1 or TRBD2 (5 bases each). CDR3 length: 13 residues. Trimming stripped 6 bases from V and 3 bases from J, with 15 bases between. The germline gives CDR1 DFQATT, CDR2 SNEGSKA (reference sequence). The CDR3 region is CSAWDRSFYEQYF. CDR3 DNA sequence: TGCAGTGCGTGGGACCGATCCTTCTACGAGCAGTACTTC.

This clonotype was seen repeatedly, ten times or more. The rearrangement uses TRBV20-1 and TRBJ1-1; D gene ambiguous. The germline V gene has CDR1 DFQATT and CDR2 SNEGSKA (reference sequence). The CDR3 runs 12 residues. Trimming took 4 bases from V and 1 from J, leaving 7 bases between them. The CDR3 bases are TGCAGTGCTAATAACCCGAACACTGAAGCTTTCTTT. This encodes CSANNPNTEAFF.

Many counts were recorded for this clonotype. The chain has TRBV20-1 and TRBJ2-2; possible D gene TRBD1, 6 bases. Per the germline V gene, CDR1 is DFQATT and CDR2 is SNEGSKA (reference sequence). The CDR3 length is 14 residues. Trimming took off 0 bases at V and 1 base at J, with 6 bases between the two ends. CDR3 loop: CSARETGNTGELFF. In DNA form, the CDR3 reads TGCAGTGCTAGAGAGACAGGGAACACCGGGGAGCTGTTTTTT.

This clonotype was counted many times. The chain links TRBV24-1 to TRBJ2-7, with D perhaps assigned TRBD1 or TRBD2 (5 bases each). CDR1 is KGHDR and CDR2 is SFDVKD in the germline V gene. The CDR3 has 19 amino acids. Trimming cost V 3 bases and J 2 bases, with 25 bases left between them. This chain's CDR3 is CATSDRDRSGTAVPYEQYF. The CDR3 coding sequence is TGTGCCACCAGTGATCGTGATCGATCGGGGACGGCCGTACCCTACGAGCAGTACTTC.

Many counts were recorded for this clonotype. The gene calls are TRBV5-1 and TRBJ1-1; 11 bases fit TRBD1. The germline CDR1 and CDR2 sequences are SGHRS and YFSETQ. V lost 4 bases to trimming and J lost 1 base; unmatched junction nucleotides: 3. This CDR3 spans 15 amino acids. CDR3 sequence (DNA): TGCGCCAGCAGCCGGACAGGGGGCTCGAACACTGAAGCTTTCTTT. It yields the protein CASSRTGGSNTEAFF.

In this sample, this clonotype turned up many times. The V call is TRBV5-1, the J call TRBJ1-6; D call uncertain. Germline CDR1 SGHRS, CDR2 YFSETQ. This CDR3 has 14 residues. Trimming removed 0 bases from V and 7 bases from J, with 8 bases in between. The CDR3 sequence: CASSLEGKNSPLHF. The CDR3 region has the DNA TGCGCCAGCAGCTTGGAAGGCAAGAATTCACCCCTCCACTTT.

This clonotype was seen more than once but under ten times. V gene TRBV7-3 combines with J gene TRBJ2-2; 8 bases are shared with TRBD1. Germline V lookup: CDR1 SGHTA, CDR2 FQGTGA. V lost 5 bases, J lost 0 bases, and 8 bases stayed unmatched. This CDR3 has 17 amino acids. The CDR3 DNA reads TGTGCCAGCAGCCTCTTACCGGGACAGGCGAACACCGGGGAGCTGTTTTTT. This gives the protein CASSLLPGQANTGELFF.

This clonotype was seen repeatedly, ten times or more. The chain employs TRBV7-3 and TRBJ2-1; 10 bases line up with TRBD2. Trimming cost V 5 bases and J 4 bases; bases outside gene matches: 5. Looked up from germline, CDR1 is SGHTA and CDR2 is FQGTGA. The CDR3 spans 15 residues. The CDR3 loop reads CASSMGTSAYNEQFF. The CDR3 nucleotides read TGTGCCAGCAGCATGGGGACTAGCGCATACAATGAGCAGTTCTTC.

Regarding this clonotype: A much bigger clone sits one base away, suggesting this may be a read error. The genes are TRBV7-9 and TRBJ2-5, with D possibly being TRBD2 (5 bases). Per germline, CDR1 SEHNR and CDR2 FQNEAQ (reference sequence). CDR3 length equals 13 residues. As DNA, the CDR3 is TGTGCCAGCATTTCCGCGGACGGGGAGAGCCAGTACTTC. Amino acid sequence: CASISADGESQYF.